This TCR beta chain was retrieved from a study of T cell clonality in common variable immunodeficiency. This clone was found many times. Its antigen is not identified. The sequence runs out 3 residues before the end of the CDR3; the remainder is reconstructed from the germline J gene. V was pared by 0 bases and J by 0 bases, with 6 bases between. Germline loops: CDR1 WNHNN, CDR2 SYGVQD (reference sequence). The CDR3 contains 14 residues. Study-level findings and limits: Links between repertoire features and CVID complications were heterogeneity-limited. Fewer TCRbeta clones were shared among CVID subjects than controls.

The method was immunoSEQ multiplex PCR; TCRdb's version includes in-frame clones alone and lacks a portion of them. This sample has about 50,000 clones, each found more than once. The chain is built from TRBV10-1 and TRBJ2-7; D is unresolved. Sequences were obtained from peripheral blood mononuclear cells. The TCR was taken from a person aged 18-69 years in good health. CDR3 DNA (partial): TGCGCCAGCAGTGAGTCGGGCAGCTCCTACGAG. It is translated as CASSESGSSYE. The CDR3 in full is CASSESGSSYEQYF.